This T cell receptor beta chain was sequenced in a study of blood T cells in healthy people across ages. This clonotype was seen only a few times. The antigen is not known. Whole-study results and caveats: Calculation of diversity from one million T cells yielded estimates considered to be underestimates.

Trimming removed 2 bases at V and 3 bases at J, with 15 bases between. This CDR3 is built from 16 residues. Germline CDR1 and CDR2: LGHNA and YSLEER. Combining a sample-barcoded 5' primer with a J-beta primer mix, a second PCR ran for roughly 7 to 11 cycles. MiXCR was run by TCRdb on the 5' RACE reads, yielding one entry per CDR3 protein. The sample includes roughly 560,000 distinct CDR3 sequences, approximately 25% of them seen just once. This sample was shared with a second study, whose subject was T cells of mothers and their children.

The sample was blood. The sequence was collected from a boy aged 5 to 17 in good health. The chain uses TRBV4-3 and TRBJ2-3; D possibly corresponds to TRBD1 (6 bases). The CDR3 nucleotides read TGCGCCAGCAGCCAAAGCGTGGCAGGGGCGACAGATACGCAGTATTTT. This sequence encodes CASSQSVAGATDTQYF.